This T cell receptor beta chain emerged from a study of blood T cell repertoires in COVID-19. Turning to the study itself: From the United States, Italy and Spain came samples of acute and convalescent COVID-19. From T cells, B-cell-depleted T cells, or PBMCs came the material, which was cDNA or gDNA.

Germline CDR1 is SEHNR and CDR2 is FQNEAQ (reference sequence). V was cut by 2 bases and J by 1 base, with 8 bases left in between. There are 14 residues in the CDR3. As originally analysed: It was from reference gene primer amplification that nucleated cell counts were estimated. Sequencing used immunoSEQ multiplex PCR; TCRdb keeps in-frame clones, though not all of them. The DNA gave D and trimming, while V, J and clone size come from that table. The sample lists 90,000 to 120,000 clones; 75% to 90% were seen once. The clonotype was recovered from a man between 50 and 59 years old with acute or convalescent COVID-19. This chain connects TRBV7-9 to TRBJ1-1, with D uncertain. The material sequenced was peripheral blood. The CDR3 DNA follows: TGTGCCAGCAGCTTAATACAGAGGAACACTGAAGCTTTCTTT. This sequence encodes CASSLIQRNTEAFF. Variable domain in full (rest from reference TRBV7-9 and TRBJ1-1): DTGVSQNPRHKITKRGQNVTFRCDPISEHNRLYWYRQTLGQGPEFLTYFQNEAQLEKSRLLSDRFSAERPKGSFSTLEIQRTEQGDSAMYLCASSLIQRNTEAFFGQGTRLTVV.